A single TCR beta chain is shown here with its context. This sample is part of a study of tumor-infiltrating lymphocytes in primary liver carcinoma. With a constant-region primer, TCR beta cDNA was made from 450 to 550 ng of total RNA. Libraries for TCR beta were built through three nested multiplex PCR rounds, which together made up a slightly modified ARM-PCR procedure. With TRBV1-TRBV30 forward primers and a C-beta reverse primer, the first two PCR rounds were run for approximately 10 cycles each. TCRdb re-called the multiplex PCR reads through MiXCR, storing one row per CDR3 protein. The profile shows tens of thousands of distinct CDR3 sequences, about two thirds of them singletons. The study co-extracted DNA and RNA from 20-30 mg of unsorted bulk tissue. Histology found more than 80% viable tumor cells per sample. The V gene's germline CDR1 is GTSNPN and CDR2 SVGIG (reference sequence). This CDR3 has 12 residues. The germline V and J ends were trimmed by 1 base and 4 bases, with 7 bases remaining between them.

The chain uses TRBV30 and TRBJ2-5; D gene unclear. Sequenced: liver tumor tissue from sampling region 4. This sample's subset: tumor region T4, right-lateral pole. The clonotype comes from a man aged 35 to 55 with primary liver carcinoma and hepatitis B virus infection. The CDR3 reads CAWSECPETQYF. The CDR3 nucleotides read TGTGCCTGGAGTGAGTGCCCAGAGACCCAGTACTTC.